This T cell receptor beta chain was identified during a study of T cell changes during pregnancy in multiple sclerosis. This clone is a singleton in its sample. Germline V gene data show CDR1 as MNHNY and CDR2 as SVGAGI (reference sequence). This CDR3 has 15 amino acids. The trim removed 6 bases at V and 5 bases at J, leaving 10 bases unmatched. Here immunoSEQ multiplex PCR was the method, and the copy in TCRdb shows in-frame clones only, minus some. This repertoire shows 39,000 or so clones, 92% found once; its top ten account for around a quarter. The receptor comes from a female donor with multiple sclerosis, enrolled in a pregnancy study. The sample in question was CD8+ T cells from peripheral blood mononuclear cells, obtained before pregnancy. The chain joins TRBV6-6 to TRBJ2-3; TRBD1 matches at 8 bases. CDR3 protein: CASSGQGGSKDTQYF. In DNA form, the CDR3 reads TGTGCCAGCAGCGGACAGGGAGGATCGAAAGATACGCAGTATTTT.